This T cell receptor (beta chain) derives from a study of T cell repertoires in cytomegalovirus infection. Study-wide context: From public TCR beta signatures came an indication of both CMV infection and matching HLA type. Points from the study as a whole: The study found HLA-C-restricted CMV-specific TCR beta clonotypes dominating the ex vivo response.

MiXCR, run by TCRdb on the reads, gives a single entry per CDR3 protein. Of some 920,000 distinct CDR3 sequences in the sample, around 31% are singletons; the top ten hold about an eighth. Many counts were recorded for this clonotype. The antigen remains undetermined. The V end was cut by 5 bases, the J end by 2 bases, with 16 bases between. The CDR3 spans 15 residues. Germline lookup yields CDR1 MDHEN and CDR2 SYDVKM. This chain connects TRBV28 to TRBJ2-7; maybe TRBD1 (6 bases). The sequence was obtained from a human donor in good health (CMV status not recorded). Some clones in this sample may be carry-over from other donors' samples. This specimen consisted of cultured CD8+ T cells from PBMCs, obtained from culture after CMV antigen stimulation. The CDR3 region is CASSTYRDIPYEQYV. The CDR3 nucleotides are TGTGCCAGCAGTACCTACCGGGACATTCCCTACGAGCAGTACGTC.